This TCR beta chain was documented in a study of blood T cells in healthy people across ages. To note about this clonotype: The antigen remains undetermined.

Study-level points and caveats: With age, beta diversity per million T cells declined roughly linearly, significantly by over 35.

The second PCR ran about 6 to 12 cycles with a sample-barcoded 5' primer and J-beta primers. TCRdb redid the calling of the 5' RACE reads with MiXCR, one entry per CDR3 protein. The data show 780,000 or so distinct CDR3 sequences, roughly three fifths seen once. A minimum of 6 micrograms of total RNA was extracted per sample. J lost 3 bases, V lost 3 bases, and 17 bases had no gene match. The CDR3 consists of 19 residues. The germline V gene encodes CDR1 SGDLS and CDR2 YYNGEE. This clonotype was sampled from a man aged 35 to 55 in good health. The sample taken for sequencing was blood. The rearrangement links TRBV9 to TRBJ2-3, with TRBD1 matching 9 bases. For the CDR3, the DNA is TGTGCCAGCAGCGCCGTCGTACCGGGACAGGGAGTTGTGACAGATACGCAGTATTTT. It yields the protein CASSAVVPGQGVVTDTQYF.